This entry features one TCR beta chain sequence. The antigen is not known. The data belong to a study of cytomegalovirus exposure and HLA in healthy donors. Study-wide findings and caveats: Earlier analysis found most TCR beta V segments productive about 87% or about 30% of the time. Sequences of the TCR beta chain were said to predict the HLA-A and HLA-B alleles of most subjects accurately.

There are 15 residues in the CDR3. V lost 0 bases to trimming and J lost 2 bases, with 11 bases between them. Germline loops: CDR1 MNHEY, CDR2 SMNVEV (reference sequence). The PCR made use of 60 Vbeta and 13 Jbeta primers. Method: immunoSEQ multiplex PCR; TCRdb's copy keeps in-frame clones and lacks some. The profile covers 100,000 to 150,000 clones, with roughly 79% appearing a single time and roughly 1.8% taken by the ten largest. The clonotype comes from a woman aged 50 to 60 in good health and CMV-seronegative. V is TRBV27 and J is TRBJ2-7; possibly TRBD2 for D (6 bases). What was sequenced was PBMCs. The CDR3 DNA is TGTGCCAGCAGTTTATCGTTGGCGGGGACCTACGAGCAGTACTTC. It is translated as CASSLSLAGTYEQYF.